These 9 T cell receptor beta chains originate from one sample sequenced in a study of shared clonotypes between healthy human individuals (dated by TCRdb to between 2020 and 2021). To prepare the library, the immunoSEQ multiplex PCR assay was applied. The table comes from immuneACCESS by way of TCRdb, which keeps in-frame sequences with V and J called. Part of the clones is missing from these tables; in studies checked, under half for an unresolved V gene and the rest for unknown reasons. Within this sample are about 2 million clones, with roughly 96% of them counted one time only. 0.1% to 0.15% of the sample is in the top ten clones. Input material: naive CD4+ T cells sorted from blood. The cell subset or site label corresponds to: CD45RA+ positively selected. These receptors came from a young man in good health.

The rearrangement links TRBV21-1 to TRBJ2-7; the D call of TRBD2 is as the table states it, not checked on the DNA. TRBV21-1 is reported as a pseudogene. This CDR3 has 17 residues. CDR3 DNA: TGTGCCAGCAGCCCCGGGACTAGCGGGGGCCGCATCTACGAGCAGTACTTC. This gives the protein CASSPGTSGGRIYEQYF.

A note on this clone: The same CDR3 arises from other DNA sequences in this sample as well. In nucleotides, the CDR3 is TGTGCCAGCAGCTCTGGAAACACCATATATTTT. Protein: CASSSGNTIYF. The V call is TRBV7-2, the J call TRBJ1-3; no clear D gene. Trimming removed 4 bases from V and 2 bases from J, with 0 bases in between. CDR3 length: 11 amino acids. CDR1 SGHTA and CDR2 FQGNSA come from the germline V gene.

The chain uses TRBV5-4 and TRBJ2-1, with D unresolved. In germline, CDR1 is SGHNT, CDR2 YYREEE (reference sequence). The CDR3 spans 17 residues. Trimming left V 5 bases short and J 0 bases short, with 18 bases between. In DNA, the CDR3 is TGTGCCAGCAGTCTCCCAACCCGGCCTGGCTCCTACAATGAGCAGTTCTTC. This gives the protein CASSLPTRPGSYNEQFF.

About this clone: Other DNA sequences in this specimen translate into the identical CDR3. The chain has TRBV5-1 and TRBJ2-3; D is unresolved. V lost 0 bases, J lost 6 bases, and 8 bases lay in between. Germline CDR1 SGHRS, CDR2 YFSETQ. The CDR3 is made up of 13 amino acids. The CDR3 sequence: CASSLGHGDTQYF. CDR3 coding DNA: TGCGCCAGCAGCTTGGGCCATGGGGATACGCAGTATTTT.

The V and J genes are TRBV6-1 and TRBJ1-2; TRBD1 matches at 7 bases. This CDR3 spans 15 amino acids. Germline assignment: CDR1 MNHNS and CDR2 SASEGT. The V gene end was trimmed by 2 bases and the J gene end by 7 bases; junction bases not matched to a gene: 10. In DNA, the CDR3 is TGTGCCAGCAGTGAACAGGGGGGCCCTACGGTTGGCTACACCTTC. Translated, it gives CASSEQGGPTVGYTF.

This rearrangement joins TRBV6-7 to TRBJ2-1; 11 bases match TRBD2. TRBV6-7 is identified as an open reading frame with a role that is uncertain. Losses at the gene ends were 0 bases for V and 9 bases for J; bases not matched to a gene: 19. This CDR3 region has 20 residues. The CDR3 DNA reads as TGTGCCAGCAGTTACTCCCCGACAGGGGGGGGACTAGCGGAGAATCTTGAGCAGTTCTTC. Translation gives CASSYSPTGGGLAENLEQFF.

The gene calls are TRBV5-1 and TRBJ2-5; no definite D call. The J call may be faulty, since TRBJ2-7 better matches the DNA end. CDR3 length equals 13 residues. Germline loops: CDR1 SGHRS, CDR2 YFSETQ. CDR3 in amino acids: CASSLAVGYEQYF. DNA of the CDR3: TGCGCCAGCAGCTTGGCTGTGGGCTACGAGCAGTACTTC.

J is TRBJ1-5 and V is TRBV30, with 10 positions matching TRBD1. Trimming took 3 bases from V and 3 from J; bases not matched to a gene: 8. The CDR3 has 16 amino acids. The V gene's germline CDR1 is GTSNPN and CDR2 SVGIG (reference sequence). In nucleotides, the CDR3 is TGTGCCTGGAGCACCTCCGGGACAGGGGTCAATCAGCCCCAGCATTTT. It specifies CAWSTSGTGVNQPQHF.

The chain combines TRBV12-5 with TRBJ2-7, with TRBD1 matching 9 bases. CDR1 is LGHNT, CDR2 FRNRAP, per germline. The CDR3 is made up of 14 amino acids. The V segment lost 5 bases and the J segment 6 bases; nucleotides outside the gene matches: 8. The CDR3 DNA reads as TGTGCTAGTGGTCAGACAGGGGGGTCCCTCGAGCAGTACTTC. Amino acid sequence: CASGQTGGSLEQYF. Full variable domain (missing parts from reference TRBV12-5 and TRBJ2-7): DARVTQTPRHKVTEMGQEVTMRCQPILGHNTVFWYRQTMMQGLELLAYFRNRAPLDDSGMPKDRFSAEMPDATLATLKIQPSEPRDSAVYFCASGQTGGSLEQYFGPGTRLTVT.